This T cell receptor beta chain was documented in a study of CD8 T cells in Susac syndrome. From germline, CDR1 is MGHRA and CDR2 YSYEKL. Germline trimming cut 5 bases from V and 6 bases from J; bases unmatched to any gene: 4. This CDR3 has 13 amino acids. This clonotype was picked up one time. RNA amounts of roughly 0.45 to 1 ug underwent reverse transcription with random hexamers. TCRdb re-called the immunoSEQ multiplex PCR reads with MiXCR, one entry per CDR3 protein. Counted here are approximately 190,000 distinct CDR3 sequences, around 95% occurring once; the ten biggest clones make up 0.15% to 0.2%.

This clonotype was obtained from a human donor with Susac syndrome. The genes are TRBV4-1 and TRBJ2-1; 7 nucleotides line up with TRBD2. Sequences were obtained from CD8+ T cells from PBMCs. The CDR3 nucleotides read TGCGCCAGCAGCGGGACTACTCTCAATGAGCAGTTCTTC. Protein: CASSGTTLNEQFF.